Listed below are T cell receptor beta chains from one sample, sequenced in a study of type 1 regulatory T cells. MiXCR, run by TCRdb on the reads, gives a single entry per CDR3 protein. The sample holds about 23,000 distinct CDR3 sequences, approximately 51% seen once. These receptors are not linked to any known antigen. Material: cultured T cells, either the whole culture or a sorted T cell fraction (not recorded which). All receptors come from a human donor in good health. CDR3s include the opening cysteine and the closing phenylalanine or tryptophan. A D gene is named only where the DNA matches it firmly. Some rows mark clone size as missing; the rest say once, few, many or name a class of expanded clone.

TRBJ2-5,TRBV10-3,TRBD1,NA,CATLDRGGETQYF,TGTGCCACCCTAGACAGGGGAGGAGAGACCCAGTACTTC
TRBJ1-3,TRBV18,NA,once,CASSPGGTGNTIYF,TGTGCCAGCTCACCGGGGGGAACTGGAAACACCATATATTTT
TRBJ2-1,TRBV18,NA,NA,CASSPGGSSYNEQFF,TGTGCCAGCTCCCCCGGTGGGAGCTCCTACAATGAGCAGTTCTTC
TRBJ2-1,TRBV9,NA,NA,CASSVVGGPYNEQFF,TGTGCCAGCAGCGTAGTGGGGGGCCCCTACAATGAGCAGTTCTTC
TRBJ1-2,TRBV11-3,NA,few,CASSESSVGGYTF,TGTGCCAGCAGCGAGAGTTCGGTGGGCGGCTACACCTTC
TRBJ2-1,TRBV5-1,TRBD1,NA,CASSPGQGAYNEQFF,TGCGCCAGCAGTCCGGGACAGGGGGCTTACAATGAGCAGTTCTTC
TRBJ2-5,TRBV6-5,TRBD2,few,CASRLAGSETQYF,TGTGCCAGCAGACTAGCGGGGTCAGAGACCCAGTACTTC
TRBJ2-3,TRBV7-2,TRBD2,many,CASSSQGLAGGYFTDTQYF,TGTGCCAGCAGCTCCCAGGGACTAGCGGGGGGCTACTTCACAGATACGCAGTATTTT
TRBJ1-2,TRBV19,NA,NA,CASSIGTIYGYTF,TGTGCCAGTAGCATCGGGACCATTTATGGCTACACCTTC
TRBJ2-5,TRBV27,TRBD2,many,CASSFLTSGGPETQYF,TGTGCCAGCAGTTTTTTGACTAGCGGGGGCCCGGAGACCCAGTACTTC
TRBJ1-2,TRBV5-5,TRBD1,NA,CASSLANRQGYGYTF,TGTGCCAGCAGCTTGGCTAATAGACAGGGCTATGGCTACACCTTC
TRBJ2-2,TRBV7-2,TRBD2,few,CASSFLSGGRTGELFF,TGTGCCAGCAGCTTTTTGAGCGGGGGGCGCACCGGGGAGCTGTTTTTT
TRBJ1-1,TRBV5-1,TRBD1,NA,CASTSGQMNTEAFF,TGCGCCAGCACGTCGGGACAGATGAACACTGAAGCTTTCTTT
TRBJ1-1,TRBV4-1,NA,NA,CASSPAGNTEAFF,TGCGCCAGCAGCCCGGCCGGGAACACTGAAGCTTTCTTT
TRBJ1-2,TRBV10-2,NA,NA,CASSEVPNYGYTF,TGCGCCAGCAGTGAAGTCCCTAACTATGGCTACACCTTC
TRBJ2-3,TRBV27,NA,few,CASTPGGRDLTDTQYF,TGTGCCAGCACTCCTGGGGGCAGAGACCTCACAGATACGCAGTATTTT
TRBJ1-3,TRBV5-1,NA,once,CASSLAPRSSRNTIYF,TGCGCCAGCAGCTTGGCCCCCAGGAGCTCTAGAAACACCATATATTTT
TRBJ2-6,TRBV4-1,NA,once,CASSQDRQHSGANVLTF,TGCGCCAGCAGCCAAGATAGGCAGCACTCTGGGGCCAACGTCCTGACTTTC
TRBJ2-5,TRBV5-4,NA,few,CASSFGRLYQETQYF,TGTGCCAGCAGCTTCGGCAGATTATACCAAGAGACCCAGTACTTC
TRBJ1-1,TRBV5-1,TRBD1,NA,CASSLEPTGVGTEAFF,TGCGCCAGCAGCTTGGAACCGACAGGGGTTGGGACTGAAGCTTTCTTT
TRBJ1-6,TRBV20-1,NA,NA,CSARDPRSSYNSPLHF,TGCAGTGCTAGAGATCCCCGTAGCTCCTATAATTCACCCCTCCACTTT
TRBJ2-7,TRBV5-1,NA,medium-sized,CASAEGAVYEQYF,TGCGCCAGCGCCGAAGGGGCGGTTTACGAGCAGTACTTC
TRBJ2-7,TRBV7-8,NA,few,CASSLVAGPYEQYF,TGTGCCAGCAGCTTAGTGGCAGGGCCCTACGAGCAGTACTTC
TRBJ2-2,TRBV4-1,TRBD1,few,CASSPGQGATGELFF,TGCGCCAGCAGCCCGGGACAGGGTGCCACCGGGGAGCTGTTTTTT
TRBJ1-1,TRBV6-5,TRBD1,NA,CASSPPLGTGEAFF,TGTGCCAGCAGCCCCCCGCTAGGGACAGGGGAAGCTTTCTTT
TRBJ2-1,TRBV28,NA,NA,CASMANLDEQFF,TGTGCCAGCATGGCTAACTTGGATGAGCAGTTCTTC
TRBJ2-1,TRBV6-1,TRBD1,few,CASSPRDRGNNEQFF,TGTGCCAGCAGTCCCCGGGACAGGGGAAACAATGAGCAGTTCTTC
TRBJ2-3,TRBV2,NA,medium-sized,CASSVSGSTDTQYF,TGTGCCAGCAGTGTTTCCGGGAGCACAGATACGCAGTATTTT
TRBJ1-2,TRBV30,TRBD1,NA,CAWSGRDRAYGYTF,TGTGCCTGGAGTGGCAGGGACAGGGCATACGGCTACACCTTC
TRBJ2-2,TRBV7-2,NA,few,CASSETRGRTGELFF,TGTGCCAGCAGCGAAACCAGGGGTCGCACCGGGGAGCTGTTTTTT
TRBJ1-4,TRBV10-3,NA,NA,CAIRETGTAEKLFF,TGTGCCATCAGAGAGACTGGGACGGCGGAAAAACTGTTTTTT
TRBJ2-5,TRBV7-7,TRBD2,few,CASSPTSGAKTQYF,TGTGCCAGCAGCCCTACTAGCGGGGCAAAGACCCAGTACTTC
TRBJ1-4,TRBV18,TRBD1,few,CASSPGQLNEKLFF,TGTGCCAGCTCACCGGGACAGCTAAATGAAAAACTGTTTTTT
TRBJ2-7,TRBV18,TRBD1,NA,CASSPTRTGGPYEQYF,TGTGCCAGCTCACCGACCCGCACAGGGGGACCCTACGAGCAGTACTTC
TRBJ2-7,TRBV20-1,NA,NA,CSARDLSRTLYEQYF,TGCAGTGCTAGAGACCTCTCACGGACTCTCTACGAGCAGTACTTC
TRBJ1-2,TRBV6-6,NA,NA,CASSYGLSSNYGYTF,TGTGCCAGCAGTTACGGTCTTTCCTCAAACTATGGCTACACCTTC
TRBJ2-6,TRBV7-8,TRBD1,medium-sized,CASRDRGQAGANVLTF,TGTGCCAGCCGGGACAGGGGGCAAGCTGGGGCCAACGTCCTGACTTTC
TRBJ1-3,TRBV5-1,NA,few,CASSLAPRSSGNTIYF,TGCGCCAGCAGCTTGGCCCCCAGGAGCTCTGGAAACACCATATATTTT
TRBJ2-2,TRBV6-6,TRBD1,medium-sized,CASRRQGYTGELFF,TGTGCCAGCAGACGACAGGGGTACACCGGGGAGCTGTTTTTT
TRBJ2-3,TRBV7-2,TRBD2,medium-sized,CASSWRMGGRGTDTQYF,TGTGCCAGCAGCTGGCGGATGGGGGGGAGGGGCACAGATACGCAGTATTTT
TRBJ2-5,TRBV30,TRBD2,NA,CAWSSGLAGETQYF,TGTGCCTGGAGTTCGGGGCTAGCGGGGGAGACCCAGTACTTC
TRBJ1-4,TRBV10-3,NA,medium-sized,CATGSNEKLFF,TGTGCCACAGGGAGTAATGAAAAACTGTTTTTT
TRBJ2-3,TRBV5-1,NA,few,CASRTSLGGSTDTQYF,TGCGCCAGCAGGACCTCTCTTGGCGGTAGCACAGATACGCAGTATTTT
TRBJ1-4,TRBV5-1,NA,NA,CASSLRAPQEKLFF,TGCGCCAGCAGCTTACGGGCGCCCCAAGAAAAACTGTTTTTT
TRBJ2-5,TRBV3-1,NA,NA,CASSQDGRSETQYF,TGTGCCAGCAGCCAAGATGGGAGATCAGAGACCCAGTACTTC
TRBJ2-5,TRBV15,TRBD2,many,CATSRASGGQETQYF,TGTGCCACCAGCAGGGCTAGCGGGGGACAAGAGACCCAGTACTTC
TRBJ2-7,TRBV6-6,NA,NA,CASSSDRYSYEQYF,TGTGCCAGCAGTTCAGACAGGTACTCCTACGAGCAGTACTTC
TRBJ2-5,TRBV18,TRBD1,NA,CASSPTGYQETQYF,TGTGCCAGCTCACCGACAGGGTACCAAGAGACCCAGTACTTC
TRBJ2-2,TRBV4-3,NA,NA,CASSQDWAQNTGELFF,TGCGCCAGCAGCCAAGACTGGGCACAGAACACCGGGGAGCTGTTTTTT
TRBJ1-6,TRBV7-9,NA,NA,CASSLISPNSPLHF,TGTGCCAGCAGCTTAATTAGCCCTAATTCACCCCTCCACTTT
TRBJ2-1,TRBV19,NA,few,CASSRQLGRNEQFF,TGTGCCAGTAGTCGGCAGTTGGGTCGCAATGAGCAGTTCTTC
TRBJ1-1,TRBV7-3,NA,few,CASSFDRLNTEAFF,TGTGCCAGCAGCTTCGACAGGTTGAACACTGAAGCTTTCTTT
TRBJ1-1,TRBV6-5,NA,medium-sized,CASSYGRVLGTEAFF,TGTGCCAGCAGTTACGGTAGGGTTTTGGGAACTGAAGCTTTCTTT